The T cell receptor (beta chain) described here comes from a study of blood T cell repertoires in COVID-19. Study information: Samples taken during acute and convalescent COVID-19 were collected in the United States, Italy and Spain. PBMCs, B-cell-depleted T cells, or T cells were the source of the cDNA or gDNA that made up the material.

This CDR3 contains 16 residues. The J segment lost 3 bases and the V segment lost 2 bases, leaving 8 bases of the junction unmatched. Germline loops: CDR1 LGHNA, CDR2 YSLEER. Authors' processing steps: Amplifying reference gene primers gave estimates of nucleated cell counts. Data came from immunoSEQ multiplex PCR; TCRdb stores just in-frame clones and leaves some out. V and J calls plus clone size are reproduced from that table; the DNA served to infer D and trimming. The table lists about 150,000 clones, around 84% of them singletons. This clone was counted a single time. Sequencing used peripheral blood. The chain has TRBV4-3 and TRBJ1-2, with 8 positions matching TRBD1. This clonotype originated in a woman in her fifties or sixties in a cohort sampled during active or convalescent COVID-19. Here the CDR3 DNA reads TGCGCCAGCAGCCAAAGAGCAGGGGGCGAGGACTATGGCTACACCTTC. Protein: CASSQRAGGEDYGYTF.